This TCR beta chain was captured by sequencing in a study of T-cell memory formation after mild COVID-19 listed by TCRdb under 2021. As for the study more broadly: TCR sequence clusters from the two donors were found to be largely donor specific. T-cell clones expanding and contracting after mild COVID-19 in two donors were tracked by longitudinal TCRalpha and TCRbeta repertoire sequencing. Two young, previously healthy adult volunteers, one female and one male, were included in the cohort. General conclusions and limits of the study: Clones contracting from day 15 to 85 had balanced CD4/CD8 phenotypes, while a second wave expanding from day 15 to 37 was biased towards CD4+. The detection of some responding clones in pre-infection memory suggests that pre-existing cross-reactive memory T cells joined the SARS-CoV-2 response. Contracting CD4+ clones were located mainly in the CM and EM memory subsets, whereas CD8+ clones were found to be enriched in EMRA. The study covered only a couple of mild cases, and larger cohorts including severe cases with pre-infection samples were considered necessary. The second-wave clones that peaked on day 37 were not confirmed to be SARS-CoV-2 specific.

Concerning this clonotype: Its antigen is unknown. Per-base quality was not reported, and no clone a single base away is much larger than it.

PBMCs were isolated by Ficoll-Paque density gradient centrifugation. TCRdb names Illumina NovaSeq 6000 as the instrument used. TCRalpha and TCRbeta cDNA libraries were constructed by 5'RACE with constant-segment primers, with sample barcodes and unique molecular identifiers being introduced. RNA was extracted from every sample with Trizol reagent. The libraries were amplified in two PCR steps, and the second step added a second sample barcode and Illumina TruSeq adapters. The libraries were sequenced on an Illumina NovaSeq using 2 x 150 bp paired-end reads. The paper's processing steps were these. Demultiplexing of reads and collapsing into UMI-guided consensus sequences were performed with migec v1.2.7. Using mixcr v2.1.11, UMI consensuses were aligned to TRA and TRB V and J templates and then assembled into clonotypes. A clonotype was counted as expanded or contracted only when both edgeR and NoisET called the clonotype significant, with the noise models trained on biological replicates. For edgeR calls, a false discovery rate-adjusted p below 0.01 and a log2 fold-change threshold of 1 were applied. PCA with hierarchical clustering of max-normalized trajectories of the 1000 most abundant clonotypes was used as exploratory dynamics analysis. The CD4 or CD8 phenotype of responding clones was assigned using the separately sequenced CD4+ and CD8+ repertoires. The raw public reads went through TCRdb reprocessing: fastp at Q25, MiXCR clone calling, in-frame beta chains kept. Entries are consolidated by CDR3 protein sequence, retaining the most common genes and DNA. None of the V and J calls come from the authors' own analysis; TCRdb made them. Within this sample are roughly 560,000 distinct CDR3 sequences, with around 21% of them counted one time only. Of the sample, approximately 12% is held by the ten largest clones.

The sequenced material came from PBMCs or a T cell subset sorted from them (not recorded which). This TCR came from an adult woman who had mild COVID-19 (a few samples of this study predate the infection). The sample titles of this study are shuffled in the database, so cell type and time point are left out; the donor was told from shared clones.

The DNA sequence is as follows: TGTGCCAGCAGTGAATCGGGTAACGAAGCTTTCTTT. Its protein reads: CASSESGNEAFF. This chain is built from TRBV6-1 and TRBJ1-1, with an unclear D gene assignment. The germline V gene specifies MNHNS as CDR1 and SASEGT as CDR2. The CDR3, cysteine through phenylalanine, is 12 amino acids long. Left in the record is the CDR3 DNA by itself, 36 bases read in frame from the first base. The trim is 2 bases for V and 8 bases for J, with a gap of 9 bases between the germline ends.